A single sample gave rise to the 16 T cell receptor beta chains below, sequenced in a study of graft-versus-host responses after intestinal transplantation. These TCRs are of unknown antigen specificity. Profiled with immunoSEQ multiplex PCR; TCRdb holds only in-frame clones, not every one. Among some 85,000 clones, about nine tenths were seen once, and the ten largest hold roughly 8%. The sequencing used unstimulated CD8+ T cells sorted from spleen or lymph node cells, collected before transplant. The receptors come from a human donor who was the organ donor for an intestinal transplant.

CDR3: CASSRSGGDFDEQYF. The CDR3 nucleotides read TGTGCCAGCAGCCGAAGCGGGGGGGATTTCGACGAGCAGTACTTC. J is TRBJ2-7 and V is TRBV7-6; TRBD2 matches at 10 bases. The length of the CDR3 is 15 residues. Germline assignment: CDR1 SGHVS and CDR2 FNYEAQ. V shed 5 bases and J 5 bases; nucleotides not matched to a gene: 9.

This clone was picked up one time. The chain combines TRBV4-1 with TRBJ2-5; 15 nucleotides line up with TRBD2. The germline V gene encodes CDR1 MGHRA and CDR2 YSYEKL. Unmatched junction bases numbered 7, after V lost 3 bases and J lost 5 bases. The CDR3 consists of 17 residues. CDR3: CASSHRTSGGALETQYF. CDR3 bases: TGCGCCAGCAGCCACCGGACTAGCGGGGGGGCTCTTGAGACCCAGTACTTC.

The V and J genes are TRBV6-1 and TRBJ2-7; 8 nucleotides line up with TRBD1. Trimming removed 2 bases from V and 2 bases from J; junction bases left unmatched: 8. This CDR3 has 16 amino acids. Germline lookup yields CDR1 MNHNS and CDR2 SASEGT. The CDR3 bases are TGTGCCAGCAGTGAATTTGGGACAGGTTCGACCTACGAGCAGTACTTC. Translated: CASSEFGTGSTYEQYF.

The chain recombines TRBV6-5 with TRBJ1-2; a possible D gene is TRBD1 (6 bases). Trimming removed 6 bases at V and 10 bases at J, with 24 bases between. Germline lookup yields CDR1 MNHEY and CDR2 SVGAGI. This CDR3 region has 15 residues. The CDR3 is CASRTSGTTRPDYTF. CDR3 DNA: TGTGCCAGCAGAACTTCCGGGACAACCAGACCAGACTACACCTTC.

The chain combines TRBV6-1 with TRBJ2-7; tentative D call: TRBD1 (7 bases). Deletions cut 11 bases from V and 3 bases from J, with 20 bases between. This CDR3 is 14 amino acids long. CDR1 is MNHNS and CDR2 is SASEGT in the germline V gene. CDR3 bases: TGTGCCCTTGGGGGGCAGGGGGAAAACTACGAGCAGTACTTC. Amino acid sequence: CALGGQGENYEQYF.

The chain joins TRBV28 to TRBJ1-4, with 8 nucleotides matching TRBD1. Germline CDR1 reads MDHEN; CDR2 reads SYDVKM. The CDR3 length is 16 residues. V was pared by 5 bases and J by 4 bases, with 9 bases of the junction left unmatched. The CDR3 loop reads CASSRPGGGFNEKLFF. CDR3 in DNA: TGTGCCAGCAGTCGTCCAGGGGGCGGATTTAATGAAAAACTGTTTTTT.

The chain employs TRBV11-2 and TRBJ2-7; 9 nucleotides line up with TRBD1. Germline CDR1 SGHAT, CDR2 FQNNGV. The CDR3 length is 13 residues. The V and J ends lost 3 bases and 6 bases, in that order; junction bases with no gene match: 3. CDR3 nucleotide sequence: TGTGCCAGCAGCTTTGGGACAGGGTCCGAGCAGTACTTC. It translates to CASSFGTGSEQYF.

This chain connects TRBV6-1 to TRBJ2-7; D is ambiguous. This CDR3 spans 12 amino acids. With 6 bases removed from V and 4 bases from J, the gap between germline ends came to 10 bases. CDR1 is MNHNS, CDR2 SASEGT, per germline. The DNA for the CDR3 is TGTGCCAGCAGCCAAACTGGTTACGAGCAGTACTTC. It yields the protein CASSQTGYEQYF.

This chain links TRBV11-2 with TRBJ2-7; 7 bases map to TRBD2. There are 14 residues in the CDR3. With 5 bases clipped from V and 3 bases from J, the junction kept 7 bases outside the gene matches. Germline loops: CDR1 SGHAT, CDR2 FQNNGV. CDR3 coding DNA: TGTGCCAGCAGCGCATTTACGGGGGGCTACGAGCAGTACTTC. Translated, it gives CASSAFTGGYEQYF.

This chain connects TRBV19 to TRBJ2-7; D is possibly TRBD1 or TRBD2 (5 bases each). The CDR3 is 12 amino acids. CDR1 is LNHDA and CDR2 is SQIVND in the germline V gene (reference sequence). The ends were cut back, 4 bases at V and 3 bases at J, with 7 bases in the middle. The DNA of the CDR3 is TGTGCCAGTAGTAGGGGGTACTACGAGCAGTACTTC. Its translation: CASSRGYYEQYF.

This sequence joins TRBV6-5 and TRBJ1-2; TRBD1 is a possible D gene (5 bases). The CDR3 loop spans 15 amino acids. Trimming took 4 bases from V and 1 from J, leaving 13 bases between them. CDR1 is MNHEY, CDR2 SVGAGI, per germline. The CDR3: CASSWWGGGNYGYTF. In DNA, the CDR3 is TGTGCCAGCAGTTGGTGGGGGGGAGGTAACTATGGCTACACCTTC.

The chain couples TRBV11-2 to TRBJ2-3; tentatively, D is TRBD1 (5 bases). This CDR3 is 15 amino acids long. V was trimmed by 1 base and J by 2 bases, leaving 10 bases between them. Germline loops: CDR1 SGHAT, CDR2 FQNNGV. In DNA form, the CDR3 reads TGTGCCAGCAGCTTAGGGATAGGGGCCACAGATACGCAGTATTTT. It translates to CASSLGIGATDTQYF.

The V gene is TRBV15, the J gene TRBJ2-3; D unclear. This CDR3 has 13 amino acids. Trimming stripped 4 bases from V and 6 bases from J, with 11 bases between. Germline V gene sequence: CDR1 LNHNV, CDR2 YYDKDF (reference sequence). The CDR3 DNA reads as TGTGCCACCAGCACCCCCCATGGGGATACGCAGTATTTT. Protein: CATSTPHGDTQYF.

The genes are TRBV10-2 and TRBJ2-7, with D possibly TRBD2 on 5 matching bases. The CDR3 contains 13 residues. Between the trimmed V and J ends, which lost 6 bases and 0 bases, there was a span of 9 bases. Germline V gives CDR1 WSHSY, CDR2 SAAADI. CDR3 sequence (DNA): TGCGCCAGCAGCCCGGGGTCCTCCTACGAGCAGTACTTC. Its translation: CASSPGSSYEQYF.

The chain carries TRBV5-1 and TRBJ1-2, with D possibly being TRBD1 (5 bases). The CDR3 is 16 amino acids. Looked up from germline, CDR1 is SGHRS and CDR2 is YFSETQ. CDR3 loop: CASGDGGERDFYGYTF. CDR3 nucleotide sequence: TGCGCTAGCGGAGATGGGGGAGAGAGGGATTTCTATGGCTACACCTTC.

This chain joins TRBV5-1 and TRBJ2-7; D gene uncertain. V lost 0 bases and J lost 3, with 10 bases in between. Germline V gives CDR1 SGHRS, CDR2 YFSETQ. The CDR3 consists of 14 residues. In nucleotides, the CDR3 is TGCGCCAGCAGCTTGGAACAGAACTACTACGAGCAGTACTTC. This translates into CASSLEQNYYEQYF.